Reported below is one T cell receptor (beta chain). Its antigen is not identified. This could be a read error, since a much larger clone is one nucleotide away. Given the absence of the conserved phenylalanine or tryptophan at the CDR3 end, a read error is likely. CDR3 size: 16 residues. V shed 4 bases, J shed 4 bases, and the junction held 11 bases outside the gene matches. CDR1 and CDR2 (germline): MGHRA, YSYEKL. General study points: Tumor memory CD4+ T cell TCR gene usage clustered with blood and lymph node memory CD4+ cells and lymph node naive CD4+ cells. Tumor-infiltrating Treg TCR alpha and beta sequences overlapped most with tumor naive CD4+ T cells, then blood naive. Larger-cohort validation covered only one TCR beta V-J rearrangement.

The sorted Tregs were CD4+CD25+CD127-/low cells. Semi-nested PCR with Nested Universal Primer A followed constant-region reverse priming of full-length variable regions. TCRdb itself ran the 5' RACE reads through MiXCR, one entry per CDR3 protein. The sample includes about 42,000 distinct CDR3 sequences, roughly a fifth of them seen just once. The sequence derives from a female donor with breast cancer. The sample consisted of Tregs sorted from blood. The chain carries TRBV4-1 and TRBJ1-2; 8 bases align to TRBD1. Here the CDR3 reads CASSRLRGQGAYGYTL. DNA of the CDR3: TGCGCCAGCAGCCGCCTTCGAGGGCAGGGGGCCTATGGCTACACCCTC.